This record concerns one TCR beta chain sequence. Original methodology: By means of reference gene primer amplification, nucleated cell counts were estimated. Profiled with immunoSEQ multiplex PCR; TCRdb holds only in-frame clones, not every one. V, J and clone size reflect that table, while D and trimming were determined from the DNA. The table records 48,000 or so clones, about 90% of them present only once. This sample was included in a study of blood T cell repertoires in COVID-19. Overall study: T cells, B-cell-depleted T cells, or PBMCs provided the cDNA or gDNA that served as material.

Looked up from germline, CDR1 is ENHRY and CDR2 is SYGVKD. CDR3 size: 15 residues. V was pared by 0 bases and J by 4 bases, with 10 bases between. The chain couples TRBV10-3 to TRBJ1-5, with TRBD1 as a possible D gene (5 bases). Sequenced material: peripheral blood. The source of this sequence is a human donor in a cohort sampled during active COVID-19. CDR3 in DNA: TGTGCCATCAGTGAGTCGATGGGGGGAAATCAGCCCCAGCATTTT. Translated, it gives CAISESMGGNQPQHF.